The sequence of this TCR beta chain was determined in a study of human T cells and chemical hapten exposure. Study background: Patients additionally received therapeutic doses of diphenylcyclopropenone on the scalp once a week, and this continued throughout the approximately 25-week study.

The time point is: patch test 2, 6 weeks after DPC sensitization. The treatment: therapeutic diphenylcyclopropenone sensitization with weekly scalp DPC. The V gene lost 5 bases and the J gene lost 8 bases, with 15 bases spanning the gap. This CDR3 comprises 13 residues. Each cDNA molecule in the library carried unique molecular identifiers. Each CDR3 protein is one row after TCRdb ran MiXCR on the RACE reads. The sample has 65,000 to 90,000 distinct CDR3 sequences; approximately 7% are singletons. The clonotype originates from a woman under 40 with alopecia areata. Some clones in this sample may be carry-over from other donors' samples. The chain carries TRBV12-3 or TRBV12-4 and TRBJ1-1; D call uncertain. The sample here was whole blood, taken in connection with sensitization to the hapten diphenylcyclopropenone (DPC). The chain's CDR3 is CASSLSIRGEAFF. DNA for the CDR3: TGTGCCAGCAGTCTGAGCATAAGAGGGGAAGCTTTCTTT.